The 5 T cell receptor beta chains reported below all come from one sample, sequenced in a study of radiotherapy plus CTLA-4 blockade in lung cancer. Generated by immunoSEQ multiplex PCR, the TCRdb table keeps only in-frame clones and is missing some. The sample carries about 15,000 clones, 65% to 75% recorded once. This specimen was peripheral blood, taken from a patient treated with radiotherapy plus ipilimumab. These receptors were obtained from a human donor with non-small cell lung cancer whose response to radiotherapy plus ipilimumab could not be evaluated.

This chain uses TRBV19 with TRBJ2-7; the match to TRBD1 covers 7 bases. The V segment lost 7 bases and the J segment 3 bases; nucleotides outside the gene matches: 6. The germline V gene encodes CDR1 LNHDA and CDR2 SQIVND (reference sequence). This CDR3 contains 13 residues. The CDR3 region is CASTAQGNYEQYF. The CDR3, as DNA: TGTGCCAGTACCGCACAGGGGAACTACGAGCAGTACTTC.

The DNA for the CDR3 is TGTGCCAGCAGCCTCGGACAGGGGGCCGGTCAGCCCCAGCATTTT. This sequence encodes CASSLGQGAGQPQHF. This rearrangement joins TRBV14 to TRBJ1-5; 11 bases map to TRBD1. From germline, CDR1 is SGHDN and CDR2 FVKESK. The CDR3 runs to 15 residues. Trimming removed 4 bases from V and 6 bases from J; junction bases left unmatched: 5. Full variable domain (missing parts from reference TRBV14 and TRBJ1-5): EAGVTQFPSHSVIEKGQTVTLRCDPISGHDNLYWYRRVMGKEIKFLLHFVKESKQDESGMPNNRFLAERTGGTYSTLKVQPAELEDSGVYFCASSLGQGAGQPQHFGDGTRLSIL.

This clone appeared a few times. J is TRBJ2-2 and V is TRBV29-1; 9 nucleotides match TRBD1. This CDR3 region has 15 residues. Trimming took 4 bases from V and 5 from J; bases not matched to a gene: 8. The germline gives CDR1 SQVTM, CDR2 ANQGSEA. In nucleotides, the CDR3 is TGCAGCGTTGTGGGGTTCGGGACAGGGACCGGGGAGCTGTTTTTT. This translates into CSVVGFGTGTGELFF.

The chain couples TRBV9 to TRBJ1-2; tentatively, D is TRBD1 (6 bases). V was trimmed by 0 bases and J by 8 bases, leaving 17 bases between them. This CDR3 has 15 amino acids. CDR1 and CDR2 from the germline V gene are SGDLS and YYNGEE. CDR3 sequence reads: CASSVGAGERWGYTF. In nucleotides, the CDR3 is TGTGCCAGCAGCGTAGGGGCAGGGGAGAGGTGGGGCTACACCTTC.

The chain carries TRBV7-3 and TRBJ1-2; TRBD1 aligns across 7 bases. V lost 5 bases to trimming and J lost 7 bases; unmatched junction nucleotides: 7. The CDR3 length is 13 residues. The germline V gene encodes CDR1 SGHTA and CDR2 FQGTGA. CDR3 in amino acids: CASSTPGGGGYTF. The CDR3 coding sequence is TGTGCCAGCAGCACCCCAGGGGGTGGTGGCTACACCTTC.